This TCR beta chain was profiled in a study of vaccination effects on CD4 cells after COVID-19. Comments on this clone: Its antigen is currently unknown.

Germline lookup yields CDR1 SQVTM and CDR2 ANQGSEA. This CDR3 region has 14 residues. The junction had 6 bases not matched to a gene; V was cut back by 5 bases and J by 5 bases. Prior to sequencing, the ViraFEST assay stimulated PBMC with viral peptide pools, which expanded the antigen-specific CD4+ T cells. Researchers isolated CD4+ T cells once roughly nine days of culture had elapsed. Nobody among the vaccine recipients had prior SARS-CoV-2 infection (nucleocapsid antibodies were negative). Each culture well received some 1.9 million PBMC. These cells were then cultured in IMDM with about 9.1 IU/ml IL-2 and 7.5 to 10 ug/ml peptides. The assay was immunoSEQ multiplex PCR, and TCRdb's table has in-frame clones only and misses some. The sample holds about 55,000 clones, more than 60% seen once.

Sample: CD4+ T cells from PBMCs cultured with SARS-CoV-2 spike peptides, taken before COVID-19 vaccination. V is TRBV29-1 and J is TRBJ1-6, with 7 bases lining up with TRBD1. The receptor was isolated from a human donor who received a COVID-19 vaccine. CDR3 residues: CSVSLGQDNSPLHF. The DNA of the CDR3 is TGCAGCGTTTCCCTCGGACAGGATAATTCACCCCTCCACTTT.